The source of this TCR beta chain is a study of regulatory T cells in long-lasting Graves disease. About the research overall: Graves' patients, newly diagnosed, had taken antithyroid drugs under 3 months.

The sample's time point: newly diagnosed GD, antithyroid drugs for less than 3 months. Making the TCR library involved RNA that had been extracted from PBMCs. This CDR3 is built from 17 residues. V was pared by 1 base and J by 0 bases, with 6 bases of the junction left unmatched. Germline V lookup: CDR1 LGHNA, CDR2 YNFKEQ. Assembly of TCR beta libraries relied on iRepertoire HTBI primers together with Arm-PCR of CDR3 regions. TCRdb analysed the multiplex PCR reads with MiXCR anew, one entry per CDR3 protein. The table records hundreds of thousands of distinct CDR3 sequences, about 16% of them present only once. The sample was also reused in another study, on T cells in Graves' hyperthyroidism and ophthalmopathy. Turning to that study: Most thyroid clonotypes with frequency above 0.001 were detected in blood.

The starting material was peripheral blood mononuclear cells (PBMCs), obtained at new diagnosis, from a patient treated with antithyroid drugs. The clonotype was recovered from a woman aged 35-60 years with Graves disease. This chain links TRBV4-2 with TRBJ1-3; 7 bases line up with TRBD1. CDR3 DNA sequence: TGTGCCAGCAGCCAAGCGGGACAGCTGTTCTCTGGAAACACCATATATTTT. Protein product: CASSQAGQLFSGNTIYF.